Sequencing of this TCR beta chain was carried out in a study of cytomegalovirus exposure and HLA in healthy donors. Notes on the study in general: Most TCR sequences were seen very rarely across donors, but some public TCRs occurred in many.

V lost 5 bases, J lost 8 bases, and 4 bases stayed unmatched. This CDR3 is 15 amino acids long. Germline CDR1 reads SEHNR; CDR2 reads FQNEAQ (reference sequence). This clone was picked up a small number of times. The antigen is not known. Primers for the PCR totalled 60 Vbeta and 13 Jbeta. Study processing details: As a later analysis found, there were 80 million or so unique TCR beta chains, of which roughly 11 million were shared. The assay was immunoSEQ multiplex PCR, and TCRdb's table has in-frame clones only and misses some. For V, J and clone size, that table is used; D and trimming come from the DNA. The table shows approximately 160,000 clones, with around 80% occurring only once.

J is TRBJ2-1 and V is TRBV7-9; 15 positions agree with TRBD2. Sequencing input: PBMCs. This TCR was recovered from a man aged 25 to 40 in good health and CMV-seropositive. CDR3 in DNA: TGTGCCAGCAGCCTAGGACTAGCGGGAGGGCATGAGCAGTTCTTC. It translates to CASSLGLAGGHEQFF. Filled out from reference TRBV7-9 and TRBJ2-1, the complete variable domain reads DTGVSQNPRHKITKRGQNVTFRCDPISEHNRLYWYRQTLGQGPEFLTYFQNEAQLEKSRLLSDRFSAERPKGSFSTLEIQRTEQGDSAMYLCASSLGLAGGHEQFFGPGTRLTVL.